Listed below are T cell receptor beta chains from one sample, sequenced in a study of identifying expanded T cells in peripheral blood. Sequencing was performed with immunoSEQ multiplex PCR; in TCRdb, only in-frame clones are kept and a portion is missing. Of fewer than 85,000 clones listed, 75% to 90% are singletons. The sequenced material came from blood. These receptors were obtained from a person aged 18-70 years in good health. Each CDR3 is given without its conserved first and last residue. Some rows mark clone size as missing; the rest say once, few, many or name a class of expanded clone.

size: few; V: TRBV6-6; length: 12; J: TRBJ2-7; CDR3: ASSQSQQVYEQY
size: NA; V: TRBV25-1; length: 12; J: TRBJ2-1; CDR3: ASSELAGGLEQF
size: NA; V: TRBV7-6; length: 19; J: TRBJ2-7; CDR3: ASSHESGTGREGLLSYEQY
size: NA; V: TRBV9; length: 14; J: TRBJ2-3; CDR3: ASSVGGGIDRDTQY
size: NA; V: TRBV5-4; length: 12; J: TRBJ1-3; CDR3: ASSKGTEGNTIY
size: NA; V: TRBV5-5; length: 11; J: TRBJ2-1; CDR3: ASSLVDRAEQF
size: few; V: TRBV19; length: 13; J: TRBJ1-5; CDR3: ASSRHGQRNQPQH
size: once; V: TRBV27; length: 12; J: TRBJ1-5; CDR3: ASSLLGLNQPQH
size: NA; V: TRBV27; length: 13; J: TRBJ2-7; CDR3: ASSSGTGGFYEQY
size: NA; V: TRBV5-8; length: 10; J: TRBJ2-5; CDR3: ASRGGGETQY
size: NA; V: TRBV27; length: 16; J: TRBJ1-2; CDR3: ASSFLPLDRGRLLGYT
size: NA; V: TRBV18; length: 12; J: TRBJ1-5; CDR3: ASSYQGVGQPQH
size: NA; V: TRBV2; length: 14; J: TRBJ1-3; CDR3: ANRTVQRLSGNTIY
size: NA; V: TRBV7-2; length: 9; J: TRBJ2-5; CDR3: ASSPQETQY
size: once; V: TRBV7-6; length: 11; J: TRBJ2-3; CDR3: ASSLAGPDTQY
size: NA; V: TRBV19; length: 14; J: TRBJ2-2; CDR3: ASTPIRTINTGELF
size: many; V: TRBV7-9; length: 15; J: TRBJ1-6; CDR3: ASSPDRGLGANSPLH
size: NA; V: TRBV28; length: 12; J: TRBJ1-1; CDR3: ASSLFGRRTEAF
size: NA; V: TRBV28; length: 13; J: TRBJ2-5; CDR3: ASSSSGRGGETQY
size: NA; V: TRBV6-6; length: 9; J: TRBJ2-7; CDR3: ASSKGRSQY
size: NA; V: TRBV7-2; length: 14; J: TRBJ2-1; CDR3: ASSRKTSGGYNEQF
size: NA; V: TRBV2; length: 14; J: TRBJ2-7; CDR3: ASSEGGGNSSYEQY
size: NA; V: TRBV9; length: 12; J: TRBJ2-7; CDR3: ASSVDGGPYEQY
size: few; V: TRBV6-1; length: 12; J: TRBJ2-7; CDR3: ASIFDRGLGEQY
size: once; V: TRBV11-2; length: 12; J: TRBJ2-7; CDR3: ASSPASGRNEQY
size: NA; V: TRBV19; length: 13; J: TRBJ2-6; CDR3: ASSKKVSGANVLT
size: NA; V: TRBV30; length: 13; J: TRBJ1-2; CDR3: ARANDRVNRDGYT
size: NA; V: TRBV19; length: 12; J: TRBJ2-3; CDR3: ASSIQRGEDTQY
size: NA; V: TRBV4-3; length: 12; J: TRBJ2-7; CDR3: ASSQEGGPYEQY
size: NA; V: TRBV2; length: 14; J: TRBJ2-2; CDR3: ASSVGQGAYTGELF
size: NA; V: TRBV10-3; length: 13; J: TRBJ2-7; CDR3: AISESDRGTYEQY
size: NA; V: TRBV5-3; length: 11; J: TRBJ2-5; CDR3: ARSLRAQETQY
size: NA; V: TRBV15; length: 13; J: TRBJ2-7; CDR3: ATSRTGTEKYEQY
size: NA; V: TRBV10-3; length: 11; J: TRBJ2-1; CDR3: AISDRGVNEQF
size: NA; V: TRBV7-3; length: 13; J: TRBJ2-1; CDR3: ASSLIGGGRGEQF
size: NA; V: TRBV18; length: 14; J: TRBJ2-1; CDR3: ASSPFSREVSDEQF
size: NA; V: TRBV5-1; length: 14; J: TRBJ1-1; CDR3: ASSWGQGGMNTEAF
size: NA; V: TRBV19; length: 12; J: TRBJ1-1; CDR3: ASSIDRTNTEAF
size: NA; V: TRBV7-8; length: 11; J: TRBJ2-7; CDR3: ASSLGISYEQY
size: once; V: TRBV2; length: 11; J: TRBJ2-7; CDR3: ASSTGQPYEQY
size: NA; V: TRBV5-1; length: 13; J: TRBJ2-1; CDR3: ASSLTGQNYNEQF
size: NA; V: TRBV28; length: 13; J: TRBJ2-3; CDR3: ASREMAGGTDTQY
size: NA; V: TRBV7-1; length: 11; J: TRBJ2-7; CDR3: ASGTGQTYELY
size: NA; V: TRBV28; length: 14; J: TRBJ2-2; CDR3: ASLLGGQGNTGELF